A single count supports the clone carrying this TCR beta chain. What it binds is unknown. Trimming left V 2 bases short and J 8 bases short, with 9 bases between. The CDR3 contains 12 residues. CDR1 and CDR2 from the germline V gene are SGHTS and YDEGEE. This sample was included in a study of OX40 agonist ivuxolimab in advanced cancers. About the study: Among those treated, three patients had partial responses, one with hepatocellular carcinoma and two with cutaneous melanoma.

The repertoire was sequenced with immunoSEQ multiplex PCR; TCRdb's copy has only in-frame clones and lacks some. The repertoire holds over 90,000 clones, almost 90% seen once, with roughly 0.16% in the top ten. Points from the study as a whole: At doses 0.1 to 3.0 mg/kg, CD4+ and CD8+ clones expanded. Antigens targeted by the expanded peripheral T cells were not determined.

Here the sequenced sample was CD4+ or CD8+ T cells sorted from blood, taken in a trial of the OX40 agonist ivuxolimab. This sequence originates from an adult with an advanced solid tumor such as melanoma, head and neck, liver or kidney cancer. J is TRBJ2-3 and V is TRBV5-8; D is uncertain. The CDR3 here is CASSFGYGTQYF. The CDR3, as DNA: TGTGCCAGCAGCTTTGGGTACGGTACGCAGTATTTT.